This TCR beta chain was captured by sequencing in a study of T cell repertoires in cytomegalovirus infection. Study summary: CMV infection plus the matching HLA type was flagged by public TCR beta signatures. Regarding the study as a whole: CMV-specific TCR beta clonotypes restricted by HLA-C were the ones dominating the ex vivo response.

Germline V gene sequence: CDR1 MNHNY, CDR2 SVGAGI (reference sequence). With 3 bases removed from V and 5 bases from J, the gap between germline ends came to 26 bases. This CDR3 has 20 amino acids. One entry per CDR3 protein results from TCRdb running MiXCR on the reads. The data contain roughly 150,000 distinct CDR3 sequences, around 32% of them seen just once; the ten biggest clones take up 45% to 55%. About this clonotype: What it binds is not known.

The chain carries TRBV6-6 and TRBJ2-6, with D tentatively TRBD1 (6 bases). This clonotype was sampled from a human donor in good health (CMV status not recorded). Some clones in this sample may be carry-over from other donors' samples. The sample consisted of CD8+ T cells from cultured PBMCs, taken from culture after CMV antigen stimulation. For the CDR3, the DNA is TGTGCCAGCAGTTATACACCGGGACCGACTTTGGGGGCCCGGGCCAACGTCCTGACTTTC. Translating gives CASSYTPGPTLGARANVLTF.